This is a list of T cell receptor beta chains from one sample in a study of cytomegalovirus exposure and HLA in healthy donors. Assay: immunoSEQ multiplex PCR; the TCRdb copy retains only in-frame clones and omits some. The data contain 180,000 or so clones, just over 70% of them singletons. The sequencing input was PBMCs. The origin of the receptors is a human donor in good health. CDR3s include the opening cysteine and the closing phenylalanine or tryptophan. D genes are given only for firm matches. Size values are once, few and many counts, or a class for expanded clones, and some rows have none.

cdr3_aa cdr3_nt v_call clone_size j_call d_call
CASSPLGTSYNEQFF TGCGCCAGCAGCCCCCTGGGCACCTCCTACAATGAGCAGTTCTTC TRBV4-1 . TRBJ2-1 .
CASSLSGTGSYGYTF TGTGCCAGCAGCCTTTCCGGGACAGGGAGCTATGGCTACACCTTC TRBV14 . TRBJ1-2 TRBD1
CASSQTGSSYNEQFF TGTGCCAGCAGCCAAACAGGAAGCTCCTACAATGAGCAGTTCTTC TRBV7-9 . TRBJ2-1 .
CASSPSTVSTDTQYF TGTGCCAGCAGCCCAAGCACAGTAAGCACAGATACGCAGTATTTT TRBV5-4 . TRBJ2-3 .
CASSFTGNEQFF TGTGCCAGCAGTTTCACAGGGAACGAGCAGTTCTTC TRBV27 . TRBJ2-1 .
CASRFEAVDPSEQYF TGTGCCAGCCGTTTCGAGGCGGTAGACCCCTCCGAGCAGTACTTC TRBV9 . TRBJ2-7 .
CASSFSGKSNQPQHF TGTGCCAGCAGCTTTTCGGGGAAGAGCAATCAGCCCCAGCATTTT TRBV7-2 . TRBJ1-5 .
CASRETGLAGEKLFF TGTGCCAGCAGGGAGACAGGGCTTGCGGGAGAAAAACTGTTTTTT TRBV5-5 . TRBJ1-4 TRBD1
CAWTPGFEAFF TGTGCCTGGACTCCAGGGTTTGAAGCTTTCTTT TRBV30 . TRBJ1-1 .
CASSLGQRETQYF TGTGCCAGCAGCTTGGGACAGAGGGAGACCCAGTACTTC TRBV5-4 few TRBJ2-5 .
CASSVGGQGIYGYTF TGTGCCAGCAGCGTAGGAGGACAGGGGATCTATGGCTACACCTTC TRBV9 . TRBJ1-2 TRBD1
CASSGGEEGPLHF TGTGCCAGCAGCGGGGGGGAGGAGGGACCCCTCCACTTT TRBV11-2 . TRBJ1-6 .
CASSVQGLGNTIYF TGTGCCAGCAGCGTACAGGGTTTGGGTAACACCATATATTTT TRBV9 . TRBJ1-3 .
CASSFSGTGVKTQYF TGTGCCAGCAGCTTCTCCGGGACAGGGGTAAAGACCCAGTACTTC TRBV7-3 . TRBJ2-5 TRBD1
CASSQDGLPGELFF TGCGCCAGCAGCCAAGACGGTTTGCCCGGGGAGCTGTTTTTT TRBV4-3 . TRBJ2-2 .
CASPGLAVTDTQYF TGTGCCAGCCCGGGACTAGCGGTGACAGATACGCAGTATTTT TRBV5-5 . TRBJ2-3 TRBD2
CSVGYPTPDGAYEQYF TGCAGCGTTGGATACCCGACCCCTGACGGGGCCTACGAGCAGTACTTC TRBV29-1 . TRBJ2-7 .
CASSFNKGDRAQETQYF TGTGCCAGCAGCTTCAATAAGGGGGACAGGGCCCAAGAGACCCAGTACTTC TRBV7-9 . TRBJ2-5 TRBD1
CAWSVGGGVTGELFF TGTGCCTGGAGTGTAGGAGGGGGGGTGACCGGGGAGCTGTTTTTT TRBV30 . TRBJ2-2 .
CSVEDRVGANVLTF TGCAGCGTCGAGGACAGGGTCGGGGCCAACGTCCTGACTTTC TRBV29-1 . TRBJ2-6 TRBD1
CASSVGGYNYGYTF TGTGCCAGTAGCGTAGGGGGCTATAACTATGGCTACACCTTC TRBV9 . TRBJ1-2 TRBD1
CASSGQSQELFF TGCGCCAGCAGTGGGCAGTCGCAGGAGCTGTTTTTT TRBV10-1 . TRBJ2-2 .
CASSWPAGKPPTGELFF TGCGCCAGCAGCTGGCCTGCGGGGAAGCCCCCAACCGGGGAGCTGTTTTTT TRBV5-1 few TRBJ2-2 .
CASSLGRGYGYTF TGTGCCAGCAGCTTGGGCAGAGGCTATGGCTACACCTTC TRBV5-4 . TRBJ1-2 .
CASSLAGGSEAFF TGTGCCAGCAGCTTAGCAGGGGGTAGTGAAGCTTTCTTT TRBV5-4 few TRBJ1-1 TRBD1
CASSPSGDPSYNEQFF TGCGCCAGCAGCCCTAGCGGGGACCCCTCCTACAATGAGCAGTTCTTC TRBV5-1 . TRBJ2-1 TRBD2
CASSFVVSGRETQYF TGTGCCAGCAGCTTCGTCGTTAGCGGGCGGGAGACCCAGTACTTC TRBV5-4 . TRBJ2-5 TRBD2
CASSAEQGNTEAFF TGTGCCAGCAGCGCAGAGCAGGGAAACACTGAAGCTTTCTTT TRBV5-6 once TRBJ1-1 .
CASSELAGNEQFF TGTGCCAGCAGTGAACTAGCCGGGAATGAGCAGTTCTTC TRBV25-1 . TRBJ2-1 .
CASSLGDSYNQPQHF TGCGCCAGCAGCTTAGGGGACAGTTACAATCAGCCCCAGCATTTT TRBV5-1 . TRBJ1-5 TRBD1
CASRTGISYSPLHF TGTGCCAGCAGGACAGGGATAAGTTATTCACCCCTCCACTTT TRBV7-9 . TRBJ1-6 TRBD1
CASSFAGGNQPQHF TGTGCCAGCAGTTTCGCAGGGGGTAATCAGCCCCAGCATTTT TRBV25-1 once TRBJ1-5 TRBD1
CASSPASGGRDTQYF TGTGCCAGCTCACCGGCGAGCGGGGGAAGGGATACGCAGTATTTT TRBV18 few TRBJ2-3 TRBD2
CASSEEGVPSSPLHF TGTGCCAGCAGTGAAGAGGGTGTTCCAAGTTCACCCCTCCACTTT TRBV25-1 . TRBJ1-6 .
CASRFHRILNTEAFF TGTGCCAGCAGGTTTCACAGGATATTGAACACTGAAGCTTTCTTT TRBV11-1 . TRBJ1-1 .
CASSINYRDTEAFF TGTGCCAGCAGCATAAATTACAGGGACACTGAAGCTTTCTTT TRBV7-2 . TRBJ1-1 .
CSVEERWLAGGQVKDTQYF TGCAGCGTTGAAGAGAGGTGGCTAGCGGGGGGGCAGGTTAAGGATACGCAGTATTTT TRBV29-1 . TRBJ2-3 TRBD2
CAISESQGSSYEQYF TGTGCCATCAGTGAGTCTCAGGGGAGCTCCTACGAGCAGTACTTC TRBV10-3 . TRBJ2-7 .
CASTRDRVYGYTF TGTGCCAGTACCCGGGACAGGGTATATGGCTACACCTTC TRBV19 . TRBJ1-2 TRBD1
CASSFDDRGQGNEQFF TGTGCCAGCAGCTTCGATGACAGGGGGCAAGGCAATGAGCAGTTCTTC TRBV7-9 . TRBJ2-1 TRBD1
CATKDQGRGETQYF TGTGCCACCAAGGATCAGGGCCGTGGGGAGACCCAGTACTTC TRBV19 . TRBJ2-5 .
CASSYSAGVNEQFF TGTGCCAGCAGTTACTCAGCGGGGGTCAATGAGCAGTTCTTC TRBV6-6 . TRBJ2-1 TRBD2
CASSFFTGAFGTEAFF TGTGCCAGCAGCTTCTTCACAGGGGCCTTCGGCACTGAAGCTTTCTTT TRBV5-5 few TRBJ1-1 TRBD1
CASSLQYASGGASDTQYF TGCGCCAGCAGCCTCCAATACGCTAGCGGGGGGGCCTCAGATACGCAGTATTTT TRBV4-3 few TRBJ2-3 TRBD2
CASSHGLAGTDTQYF TGCGCCAGCAGCCACGGACTAGCGGGCACAGATACGCAGTATTTT TRBV5-1 . TRBJ2-3 TRBD2
CASSQGRVTEAFF TGTGCCAGCAGCCAGGGGCGGGTCACTGAAGCTTTCTTT TRBV27 . TRBJ1-1 .
CASSWKRGGLKDTQYF TGTGCCAGCAGTTGGAAGCGGGGGGGCCTGAAAGATACGCAGTATTTT TRBV6-5 . TRBJ2-3 TRBD2
CASSPLQGDSPLHF TGTGCCAGCAGCCCCCTACAGGGAGATTCACCCCTCCACTTT TRBV7-6 . TRBJ1-6 .
CASSPSSRPGDTQYF TGCGCCAGCAGCCCGTCCAGCCGTCCGGGGGATACGCAGTATTTT TRBV5-1 once TRBJ2-3 .
CASSPGQGNEQFF TGTGCCAGCAGCCCGGGACAGGGCAATGAGCAGTTCTTC TRBV7-9 . TRBJ2-1 TRBD1
CASSENTGLAGNEQFF TGTGCCAGCAGTGAAAACACGGGACTAGCGGGGAATGAGCAGTTCTTC TRBV25-1 . TRBJ2-1 TRBD2
CASSAGGRYF TGTGCCAGCTCAGCGGGGGGCCGGTACTTC TRBV2 . TRBJ2-5 TRBD2
CASSSRRGSFPSYEQYF TGTGCCAGCAGCTCCCGGAGGGGATCCTTCCCCTCCTACGAGCAGTACTTC TRBV7-8 few TRBJ2-7 .